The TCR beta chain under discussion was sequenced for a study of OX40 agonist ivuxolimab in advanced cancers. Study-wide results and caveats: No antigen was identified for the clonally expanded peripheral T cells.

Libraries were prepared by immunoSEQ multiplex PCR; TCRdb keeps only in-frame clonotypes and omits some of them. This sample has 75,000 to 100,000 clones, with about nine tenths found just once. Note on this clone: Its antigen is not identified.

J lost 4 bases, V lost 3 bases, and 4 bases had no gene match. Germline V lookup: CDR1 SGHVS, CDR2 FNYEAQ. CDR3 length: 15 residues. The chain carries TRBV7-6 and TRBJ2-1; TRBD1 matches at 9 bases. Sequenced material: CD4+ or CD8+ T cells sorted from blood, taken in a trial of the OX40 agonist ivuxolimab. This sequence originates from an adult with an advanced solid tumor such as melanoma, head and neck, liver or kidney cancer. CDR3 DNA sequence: TGTGCCAGCAGCTTTTACGGACAGGGGTACAATGAGCAGTTCTTC. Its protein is CASSFYGQGYNEQFF.